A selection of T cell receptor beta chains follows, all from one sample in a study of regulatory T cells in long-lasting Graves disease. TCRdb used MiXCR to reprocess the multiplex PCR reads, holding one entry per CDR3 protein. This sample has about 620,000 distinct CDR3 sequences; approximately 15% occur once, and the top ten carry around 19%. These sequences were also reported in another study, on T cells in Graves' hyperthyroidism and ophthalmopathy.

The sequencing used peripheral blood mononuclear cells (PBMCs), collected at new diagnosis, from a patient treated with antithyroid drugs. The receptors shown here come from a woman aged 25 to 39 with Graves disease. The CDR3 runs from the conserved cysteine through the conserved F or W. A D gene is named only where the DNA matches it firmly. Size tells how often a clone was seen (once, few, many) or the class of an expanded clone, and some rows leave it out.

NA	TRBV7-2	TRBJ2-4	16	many	TGTGCCAGCAGCTTAGAAGTAGGGAGAGCCAAAAACATTCAGTACTTC	CASSLEVGRAKNIQYF
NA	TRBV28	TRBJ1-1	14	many	TGTGCCAGCAGCCGTTACGGGGCGTACACTGAAGCTTTCTTT	CASSRYGAYTEAFF
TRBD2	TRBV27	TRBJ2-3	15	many	TGTGCCAGCAGATTCGTAGCGGGAAACACAGATACGCAGTATTTT	CASRFVAGNTDTQYF
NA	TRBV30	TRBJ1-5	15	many	TGTGCCTGGAATCCGGGTAGGGTTGAGGGTCAGCCCCAGCATTTT	CAWNPGRVEGQPQHF
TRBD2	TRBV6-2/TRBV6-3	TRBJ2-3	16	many	TGTGCCAGCAGTTTGAGCGGGAGTTTGCTGACAGATACGCAGTATTTT	CASSLSGSLLTDTQYF
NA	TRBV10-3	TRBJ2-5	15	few	TGTGCCATCAGTGACTCAGGGAGTCGTGGAGAGACCCAGTACTTC	CAISDSGSRGETQYF
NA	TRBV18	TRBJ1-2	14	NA	TGTGCCAGCTCACCAGGAGGGATTCCCTATGGCTACACCTTC	CASSPGGIPYGYTF
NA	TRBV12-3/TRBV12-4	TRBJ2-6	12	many	TGTGCCAGCAGGGAGGAGGGGGCCGTCCTGACTTTC	CASREEGAVLTF
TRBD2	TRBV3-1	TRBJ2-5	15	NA	TGTGCCAGCAGCCAAGACCCGGGACTAGTAGAGACCCAGTACTTC	CASSQDPGLVETQYF
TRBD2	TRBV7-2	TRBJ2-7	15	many	TGTGCCAGCAGCCCCACTAGCGGGGGCTCCTACGAGCAGTACTTC	CASSPTSGGSYEQYF
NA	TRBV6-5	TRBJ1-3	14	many	TGTGCCAGCAGTTACGTCCGAGGTGGAAACACCATATATTTT	CASSYVRGGNTIYF
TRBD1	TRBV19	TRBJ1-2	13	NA	TGTGCCAGTAGTATGATGACAGGGTCCGGCTACACCTTC	CASSMMTGSGYTF
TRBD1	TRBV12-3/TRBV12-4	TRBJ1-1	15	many	TGTGCCAGCAGTTTTGGGACAGGAGCGAACACTGAAGCTTTCTTT	CASSFGTGANTEAFF
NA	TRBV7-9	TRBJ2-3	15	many	TGTGCCAGCAGCCAACCCCTTCTACGCACAGATACGCAGTATTTT	CASSQPLLRTDTQYF
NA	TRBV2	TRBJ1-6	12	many	TGTGCCAGCAGAGCGGAGGATTCACCCCTCCACTTT	CASRAEDSPLHF
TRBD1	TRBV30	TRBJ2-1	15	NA	TGTGCCTGGAGTCCCGGGACAGCTAAAAACAATGAGCAGTTCTTC	CAWSPGTAKNNEQFF
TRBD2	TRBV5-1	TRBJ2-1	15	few	TGCGCCAGCAGCTTGGGCGGGAGGGTGACCGATGAGCAGTTCTTC	CASSLGGRVTDEQFF
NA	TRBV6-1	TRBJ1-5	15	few	TGTGCCACCAGAGAAACCGGGGGGGCCCATCAGCCCCAGCATTTT	CATRETGGAHQPQHF
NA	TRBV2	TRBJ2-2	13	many	TGTGCCAGCAGAGGGCTAGCCCCCGGGGAGCTGTTTTTT	CASRGLAPGELFF
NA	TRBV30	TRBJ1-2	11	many	TGTGCCTCGACACCTAACTATGGCTACACCTTC	CASTPNYGYTF
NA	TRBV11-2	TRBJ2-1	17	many	TGTGCCAGCAGCTTAAGTCCCTTGAGGGGGGGGGTGGATGAGCAGTTCTTC	CASSLSPLRGGVDEQFF
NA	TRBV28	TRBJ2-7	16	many	TGTGCCAGCAGTTCCGGGTGGGGAAGGGTTACCTACGAGCAGTACTTC	CASSSGWGRVTYEQYF
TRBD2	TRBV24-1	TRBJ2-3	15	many	TGTGCCACCCGGTCTAGCGGGAGGGATGTGGATACGCAGTATTTT	CATRSSGRDVDTQYF
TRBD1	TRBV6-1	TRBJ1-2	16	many	TGTGCCAGCAGTCGGACAGGGAGGGGCGGCGAGGATGGCTACACCTTC	CASSRTGRGGEDGYTF
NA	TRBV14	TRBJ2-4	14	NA	TGTGCCAGCAGCCAAGCCCATTGGATAAACATTCAGTACTTC	CASSQAHWINIQYF